Listed here is a single T cell receptor (beta chain). This specimen belongs to a study of patients and donors after allogeneic stem cell transplantation. A single record per CDR3 protein comes from TCRdb applying MiXCR to the RT-PCR reads. Of about a million distinct CDR3 sequences in the sample, under 20% were seen once. With 2 bases removed from V and 6 bases from J, the gap between germline ends came to 15 bases. The CDR3 has 14 residues. Germline CDR1 and CDR2: SGHDT and YYEEEE. The source of this sequence is a human donor who was either an allogeneic HSCT recipient or a stem cell or donor lymphocyte infusion donor (not recorded which). It is not recorded whose cells these are; they may come from a transplant donor. What was sequenced was blood, either unsorted or a sorted T cell fraction (not recorded which). The chain combines TRBV5-6 with TRBJ2-7, with D possibly TRBD2 on 7 matching bases. Written as DNA, the CDR3 is TGTGCCAGCAGCTTAGGGGGGGAGTTCGGCGAGCAGTACTTC. Protein sequence: CASSLGGEFGEQYF.